The rows below give T cell receptor beta chains drawn from one sample of a study of T cell responses to AZD1222 COVID-19 vaccine. Profiled with immunoSEQ multiplex PCR; TCRdb holds only in-frame clones, not every one. The table has 150,000 to 250,000 clones, about 93% seen once; the top ten hold about 1%. The specimen was peripheral blood, collected 28 days after the second AZD1222 dose. The origin of the receptors is an adult who received the AZD1222 COVID-19 vaccine. The CDR3 runs from the conserved cysteine through the conserved F or W. The D gene is left open where the match is weak. Part of the rows lack a size; the others show once, few, many or a class for expanded clones.

>.|TRBV5-1|.|TRBJ2-7
CADGDLGRPYEQYF
TGCGCCGACGGGGACCTTGGGCGCCCCTACGAGCAGTACTTC
>.|TRBV3-1/TRBV3-2|.|TRBJ1-3
CASSQVEGNTIYF
TGTGCCAGCAGCCAAGTTGAGGGAAACACCATATATTTT
>.|TRBV28|.|TRBJ1-2
CASSSALGYGYTF
TGTGCCAGCAGTAGCGCTCTGGGCTATGGCTACACCTTC
>.|TRBV7-8|.|TRBJ2-5
CASSSGLAVETQYF
TGTGCCAGCAGCTCGGGCCTCGCTGTTGAGACCCAGTACTTC
>.|TRBV4-1|.|TRBJ1-2
CASSQPGPNGYYGYTF
TGCGCCAGCAGCCAACCAGGGCCCAACGGTTACTATGGCTACACCTTC
>.|TRBV7-3|.|TRBJ2-2
CASSARSNTGELFF
TGTGCCAGCAGCGCCAGGTCGAACACCGGGGAGCTGTTTTTT
>.|TRBV5-1|.|TRBJ1-2
CASSPAGGAYGYTF
TGCGCCAGCAGCCCGGCTGGGGGGGCCTATGGCTACACCTTC
>.|TRBV6-5|.|TRBJ1-6
CASSKLDSPLHF
TGTGCCAGCAGCAAACTAGATTCACCCCTCCACTTT
>.|TRBV5-1|.|TRBJ1-2
CASSPEGGRYYGYTF
TGCGCCAGCAGCCCCGAGGGCGGACGCTACTATGGCTACACCTTC
>TRBD1|TRBV27|.|TRBJ1-2
CASRTTGTGLYGYTF
TGTGCCAGCAGGACGACCGGGACAGGGCTCTATGGCTACACCTTC
>.|TRBV29-1|.|TRBJ2-6
CSVLQGSSGANVLTF
TGCAGCGTCCTACAGGGCAGCTCTGGGGCCAACGTCCTGACTTTC
>.|TRBV5-1|once|TRBJ2-7
CASSSQGLEQYF
TGCGCCAGCAGCTCACAGGGTCTCGAGCAGTACTTC
>.|TRBV4-1|once|TRBJ1-5
CASSQGLVQPQHF
TGCGCCAGCAGCCAAGGTCTAGTGCAGCCCCAGCATTTT
>.|TRBV4-1|.|TRBJ1-2
CASSHPPGYDTNYGYTF
TGCGCCAGCAGCCACCCCCCGGGGTACGACACGAACTATGGCTACACCTTC
>.|TRBV18|.|TRBJ1-1
CASSPGNTEAFF
TGTGCCAGCTCGCCAGGGAACACTGAAGCTTTCTTT
>TRBD1|TRBV7-3|.|TRBJ1-2
CASSLRQGGGYTF
TGTGCCAGCAGCTTGCGACAGGGTGGAGGCTACACCTTC
>.|TRBV6-1|.|TRBJ1-5
CASSERGVWVRQPQHF
TGTGCCAGCAGTGAACGGGGGGTATGGGTCCGTCAGCCCCAGCATTTT
>TRBD1|TRBV19|once|TRBJ1-5
CASSIGAGTGNQPQHF
TGTGCCAGTAGTATAGGTGCAGGGACAGGCAATCAGCCCCAGCATTTT
>TRBD1|TRBV19|.|TRBJ1-2
CASRITQGAGYGYTF
TGTGCCAGTCGTATAACACAGGGGGCCGGCTATGGCTACACCTTC
>TRBD1|TRBV18|once|TRBJ2-7
CASSQVLGQPPNEQYF
TGTGCCAGCTCACAAGTACTGGGACAGCCCCCCAACGAGCAGTACTTC
>.|TRBV11-2|.|TRBJ1-2
CASLGPWPGYTF
TGTGCCAGCTTGGGGCCTTGGCCCGGCTACACCTTC
>.|TRBV12-3/TRBV12-4|.|TRBJ1-5
CASSLQYNQPQHF
TGTGCCAGCAGTTTACAGTACAATCAGCCCCAGCATTTT
>TRBD1|TRBV6-2/TRBV6-3|.|TRBJ1-2
CASSYSGQGRGYTF
TGTGCCAGCAGTTACTCTGGACAGGGGAGGGGCTACACCTTC
>.|TRBV3-1/TRBV3-2|.|TRBJ1-6
CASSQVGYSPLHF
TGTGCCAGCAGCCAAGTTGGATACTCACCCCTCCACTTT
>.|TRBV3-1/TRBV3-2|.|TRBJ2-1
CASTRSSVGNEQFF
TGTGCCAGCACTCGATCTAGCGTGGGTAATGAGCAGTTCTTC
>.|TRBV20-1|once|TRBJ2-3
CSASRRRTDTQYF
TGCAGTGCTAGTCGCAGACGCACAGATACGCAGTATTTT